The T cell receptor beta chain described here comes from a study of T cell changes during pregnancy in multiple sclerosis. Unmatched junction bases numbered 6, after V lost 1 base and J lost 9 bases. The CDR3 is made up of 13 amino acids. CDR1 is LNHNV and CDR2 is YYDKDF in the germline V gene (reference sequence). TCRdb keeps only in-frame clones here, not all; method: immunoSEQ multiplex PCR. The sample lists tens of thousands of clones; roughly nine tenths were seen once. The sample in question was CD4+ T cells from peripheral blood mononuclear cells, obtained in the third trimester of pregnancy. This rearrangement joins TRBV15 to TRBJ2-7; 7 positions match TRBD1. The TCR sequence derives from a female donor in good health, enrolled as a control in a pregnancy study. CDR3 bases: TGTGCCACCAGCAGAGTAGGGGGCGAAGGGCAGTACTTC. Protein product: CATSRVGGEGQYF.